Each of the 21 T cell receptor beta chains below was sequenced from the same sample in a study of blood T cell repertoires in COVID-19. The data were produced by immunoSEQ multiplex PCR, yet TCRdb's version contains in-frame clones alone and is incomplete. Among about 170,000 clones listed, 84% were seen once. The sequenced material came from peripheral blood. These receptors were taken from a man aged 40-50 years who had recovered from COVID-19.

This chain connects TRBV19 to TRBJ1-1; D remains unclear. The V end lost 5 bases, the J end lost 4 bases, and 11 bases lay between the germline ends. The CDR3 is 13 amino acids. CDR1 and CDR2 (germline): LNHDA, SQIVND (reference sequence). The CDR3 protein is CASSFLSSTEAFF. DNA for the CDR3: TGTGCCAGTAGTTTCCTTTCCTCCACTGAAGCTTTCTTT.

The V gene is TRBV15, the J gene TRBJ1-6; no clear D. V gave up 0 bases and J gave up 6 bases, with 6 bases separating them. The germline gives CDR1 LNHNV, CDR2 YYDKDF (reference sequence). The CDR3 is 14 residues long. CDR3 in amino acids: CATSRDRSNSPLHF. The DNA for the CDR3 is TGTGCCACCAGCAGAGATAGGAGTAATTCACCCCTCCACTTT. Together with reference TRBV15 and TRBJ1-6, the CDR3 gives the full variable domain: DAMVIQNPRYQVTQFGKPVTLSCSQTLNHNVMYWYQQKSSQAPKLLFHYYDKDFNNEADTPDNFQSRRPNTSFCFLDIRSPGLGDTAMYLCATSRDRSNSPLHFGNGTRLTVT.

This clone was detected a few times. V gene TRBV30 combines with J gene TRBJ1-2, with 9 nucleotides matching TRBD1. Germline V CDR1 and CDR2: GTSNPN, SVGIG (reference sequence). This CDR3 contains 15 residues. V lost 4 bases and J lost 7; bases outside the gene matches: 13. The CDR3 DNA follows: TGTGCCTGGAACCTAAGACAGGGGGGTAATCGTGGCTACACCTTC. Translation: CAWNLRQGGNRGYTF.

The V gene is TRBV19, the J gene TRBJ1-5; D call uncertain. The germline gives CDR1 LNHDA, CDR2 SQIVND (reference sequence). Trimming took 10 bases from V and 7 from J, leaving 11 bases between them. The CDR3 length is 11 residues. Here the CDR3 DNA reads TGTGCCATAATTTCGGGGCAGCCCCAGCATTTT. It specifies CAIISGQPQHF.

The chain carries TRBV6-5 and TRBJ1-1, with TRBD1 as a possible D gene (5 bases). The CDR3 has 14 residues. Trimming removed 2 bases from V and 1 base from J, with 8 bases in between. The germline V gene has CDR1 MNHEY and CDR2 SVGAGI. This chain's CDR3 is CASSYKGRNTEAFF. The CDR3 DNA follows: TGTGCCAGCAGTTACAAGGGGCGGAACACTGAAGCTTTCTTT.

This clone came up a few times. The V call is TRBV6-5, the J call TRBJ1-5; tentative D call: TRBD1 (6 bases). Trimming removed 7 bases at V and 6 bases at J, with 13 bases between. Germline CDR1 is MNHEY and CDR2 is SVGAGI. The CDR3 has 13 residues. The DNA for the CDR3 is TGTGCCAGCATGGGGGCCTTGGCTCAGCCCCAGCATTTT. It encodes CASMGALAQPQHF.

CDR3 bases: TGTGCCAGCAGTTTTATAGGGGGGGTATTACCTGAAGCTTTCTTT. The encoded protein is CASSFIGGVLPEAFF. The rearrangement joins TRBV6-5 to TRBJ1-1, with D perhaps TRBD1 (6 bases). The CDR3 sequence is 15 residues long. Trimming shortened V by 4 bases and J by 6 bases, and 18 bases separated the two germline ends. The germline V gene has CDR1 MNHEY and CDR2 SVGAGI.

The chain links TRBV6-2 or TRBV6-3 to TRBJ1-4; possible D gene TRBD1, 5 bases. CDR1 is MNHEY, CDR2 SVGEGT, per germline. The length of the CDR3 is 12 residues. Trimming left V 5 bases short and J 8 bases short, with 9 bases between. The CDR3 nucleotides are TGTGCCAGCAGTCGGGAGGGGGAAAAACTGTTTTTT. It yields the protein CASSREGEKLFF.

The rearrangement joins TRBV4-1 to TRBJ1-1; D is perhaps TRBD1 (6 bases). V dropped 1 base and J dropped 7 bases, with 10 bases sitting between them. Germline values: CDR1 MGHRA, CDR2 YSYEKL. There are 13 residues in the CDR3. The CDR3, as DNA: TGCGCCAGCAGCCAAGTACCGGGACATGAAGCTTTCTTT. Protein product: CASSQVPGHEAFF.

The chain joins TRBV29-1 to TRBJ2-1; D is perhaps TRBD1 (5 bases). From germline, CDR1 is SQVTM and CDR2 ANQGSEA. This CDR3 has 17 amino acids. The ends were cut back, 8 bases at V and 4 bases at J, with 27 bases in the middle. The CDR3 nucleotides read TGCAGCTCGGAACTATTGAGGCAACTCAAGGGGTACAATGAGCAGTTCTTC. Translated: CSSELLRQLKGYNEQFF.

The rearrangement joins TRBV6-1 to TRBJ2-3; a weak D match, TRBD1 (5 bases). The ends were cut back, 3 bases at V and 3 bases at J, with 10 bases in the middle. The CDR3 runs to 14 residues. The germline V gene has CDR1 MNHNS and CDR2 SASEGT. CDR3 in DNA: TGTGCCAGCAGTGACGCAGCAGGGACAGATACGCAGTATTTT. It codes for CASSDAAGTDTQYF.

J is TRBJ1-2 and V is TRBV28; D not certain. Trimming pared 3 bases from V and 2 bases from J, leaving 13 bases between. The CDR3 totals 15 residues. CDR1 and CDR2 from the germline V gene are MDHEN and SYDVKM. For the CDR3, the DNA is TGTGCCAGCAGTTTGCTGGTACCCGGGAACTATGGCTACACCTTC. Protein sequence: CASSLLVPGNYGYTF.

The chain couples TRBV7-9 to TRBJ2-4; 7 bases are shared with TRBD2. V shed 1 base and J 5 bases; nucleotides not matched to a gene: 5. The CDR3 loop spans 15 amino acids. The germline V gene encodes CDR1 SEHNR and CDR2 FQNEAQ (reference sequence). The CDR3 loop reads CASSLESGRENIQYF. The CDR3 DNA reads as TGTGCCAGCAGCTTAGAGTCTGGGAGGGAAAACATTCAGTACTTC.

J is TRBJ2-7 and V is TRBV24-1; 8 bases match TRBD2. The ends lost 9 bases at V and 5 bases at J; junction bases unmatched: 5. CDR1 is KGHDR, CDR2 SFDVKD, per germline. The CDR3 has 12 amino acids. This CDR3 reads CATGTSANEQYF. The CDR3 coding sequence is TGTGCCACCGGGACTAGTGCAAACGAGCAGTACTTC.

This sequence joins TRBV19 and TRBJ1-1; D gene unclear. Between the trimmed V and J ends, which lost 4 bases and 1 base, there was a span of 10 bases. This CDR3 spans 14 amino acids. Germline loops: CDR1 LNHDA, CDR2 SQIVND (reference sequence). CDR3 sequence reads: CASSTTRSNTEAFF. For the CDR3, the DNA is TGTGCCAGTAGTACAACCAGGTCGAACACTGAAGCTTTCTTT.

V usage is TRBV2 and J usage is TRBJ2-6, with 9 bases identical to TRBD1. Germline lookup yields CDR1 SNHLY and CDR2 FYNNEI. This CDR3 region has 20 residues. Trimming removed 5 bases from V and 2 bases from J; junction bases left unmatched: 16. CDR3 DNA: TGTGCCAGCAGTAACGCCTTTGGGGACAGGGAGAATACTGGGGCCAACGTCCTGACTTTC. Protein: CASSNAFGDRENTGANVLTF.

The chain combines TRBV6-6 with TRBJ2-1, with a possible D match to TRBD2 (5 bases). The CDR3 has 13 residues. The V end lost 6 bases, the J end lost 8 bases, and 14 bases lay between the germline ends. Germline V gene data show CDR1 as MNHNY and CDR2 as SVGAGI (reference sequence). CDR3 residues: CASSISGWDEQFF. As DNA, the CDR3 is TGTGCCAGCAGCATAAGCGGCTGGGATGAGCAGTTCTTC.

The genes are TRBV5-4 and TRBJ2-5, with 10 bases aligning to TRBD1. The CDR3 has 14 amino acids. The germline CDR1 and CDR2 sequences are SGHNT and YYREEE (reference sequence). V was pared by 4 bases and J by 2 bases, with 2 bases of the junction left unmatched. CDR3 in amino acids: CASSRDRGQETQYF. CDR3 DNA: TGTGCCAGCAGCCGGGACAGGGGTCAAGAGACCCAGTACTTC.

CDR3 loop: CASSQDKAYYEQYF. In nucleotides, the CDR3 is TGCGCCAGCAGCCAAGATAAAGCTTACTACGAGCAGTACTTC. The rearrangement uses TRBV4-3 and TRBJ2-7; D remains unclear. Trimming took 0 bases from V and 3 from J, leaving 9 bases between them. CDR1 is LGHNA, CDR2 YSLEER, per germline. This CDR3 is built from 14 residues.

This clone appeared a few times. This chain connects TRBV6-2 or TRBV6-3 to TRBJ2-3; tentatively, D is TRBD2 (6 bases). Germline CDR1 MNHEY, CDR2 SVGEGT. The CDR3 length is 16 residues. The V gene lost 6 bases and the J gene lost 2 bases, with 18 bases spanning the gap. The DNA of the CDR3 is TGTGCCAGCAGCCCCCCCGGGGAGCGGGTCACAGATACGCAGTATTTT. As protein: CASSPPGERVTDTQYF.

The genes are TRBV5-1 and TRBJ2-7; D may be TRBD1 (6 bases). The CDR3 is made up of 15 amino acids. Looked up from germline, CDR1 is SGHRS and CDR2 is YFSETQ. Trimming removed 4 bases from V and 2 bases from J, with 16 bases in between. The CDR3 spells CASSPQGWGAYEQYF. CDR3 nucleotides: TGCGCCAGCAGCCCACAGGGCTGGGGAGCCTACGAGCAGTACTTC.